The 14 T cell receptor beta chains listed next were all sequenced from one sample in a study of cytotoxic CD8 clonotypes in ibrutinib-treated CLL. Only in-frame clones appear in the TCRdb table, and some are missing; sequencing was by immunoSEQ multiplex PCR. The sample contains under 150,000 clones, 80% to 85% of which appear only once. The source was PBMCs, collected after 24 months of ibrutinib treatment. The receptors were gathered from a human donor with chronic lymphocytic leukemia.

The chain employs TRBV6-1 and TRBJ1-5; D gene ambiguous. Germline-derived CDR1 and CDR2 are MNHNS and SASEGT. This CDR3 comprises 14 residues. V gave up 4 bases and J gave up 1 base, with 8 bases separating them. CDR3 amino acids: CASSGKISNQPQHF. CDR3 in DNA: TGTGCCAGCAGTGGGAAGATCAGCAATCAGCCCCAGCATTTT.

The chain employs TRBV7-2 and TRBJ1-6; TRBD1 agrees at 7 bases. The CDR3 contains 16 residues. Trimming cost V 5 bases and J 9 bases; bases outside gene matches: 13. In germline, CDR1 is SGHTA, CDR2 FQGNSA. The CDR3 nucleotides are TGTGCCAGCAGCCTTCGACAGGGATCTAATGGTTCACCCCTCCACTTT. It yields the protein CASSLRQGSNGSPLHF.

The gene calls are TRBV7-9 and TRBJ1-2; unclear D gene. V was trimmed by 0 bases and J by 6 bases, leaving 8 bases between them. Germline V CDR1 and CDR2: SEHNR, FQNEAQ (reference sequence). The CDR3 covers 13 residues. The CDR3 DNA is TGTGCCAGCAGCTTAGCGAAGGGAAATGGCTACACCTTC. It is translated as CASSLAKGNGYTF.

The rearrangement joins TRBV25-1 to TRBJ2-7; TRBD1 matches 8 bases. CDR1 and CDR2 (germline): MGHDK, SYGVNS. J lost 3 bases, V lost 10 bases, and 5 bases had no gene match. The CDR3 covers 12 residues. The CDR3: CAISTGVYEQYF. In DNA, the CDR3 is TGTGCCATTTCGACAGGGGTCTACGAGCAGTACTTC.

This clone turned up a few times. The V call is TRBV7-2, the J call TRBJ1-5; TRBD1 aligns across 7 bases. CDR1 and CDR2 from the germline V gene are SGHTA and FQGNSA. The CDR3 extends over 13 amino acids. J lost 4 bases, V lost 3 bases, and 0 bases had no gene match. Written as DNA, the CDR3 is TGTGCCAGCAGCTTCAGGGGGAATCAGCCCCAGCATTTT. It codes for CASSFRGNQPQHF.

The chain couples TRBV9 to TRBJ2-3; maybe TRBD2 (7 bases). V gave up 3 bases and J gave up 6 bases, with 26 bases separating them. Germline lookup yields CDR1 SGDLS and CDR2 YYNGEE. There are 18 residues in the CDR3. CDR3 sequence: CASSEIIGGASNSDTQYF. The CDR3 DNA sequence: TGTGCCAGCAGCGAGATTATAGGGGGGGCCTCAAATTCTGATACGCAGTATTTT.

In this sample, this clone turned up a few times. CDR3 sequence: CASRPFRDSNQPQHF. In DNA, the CDR3 is TGTGCCAGCAGGCCATTTCGGGATAGCAATCAGCCCCAGCATTTT. The rearrangement uses TRBV28 and TRBJ1-5; D uncertain. Trimming removed 6 bases from V and 0 bases from J, with 12 bases in between. This CDR3 is 15 amino acids long. Germline loops: CDR1 MDHEN, CDR2 SYDVKM.

Comment on this clone: No conserved phenylalanine or tryptophan ends this CDR3, so it is likely a read error. Because the CDR3's place on the DNA is in doubt, the DNA is left out and the CDR3 is given as listed by TCRdb. V is TRBV28 and J is TRBJ2-7; the DNA was not compared with TRBD1, the D call given in the table. The CDR3 comprises 12 residues, both ends counted. In germline, CDR1 is MDHEN, CDR2 SYDVKM. This chain's CDR3 is CASSFRGGTGLL.

Comments on this clone: Other DNA sequences within the sample encode an identical CDR3. The chain links TRBV7-9 to TRBJ1-1; D gene ambiguous. V lost 1 base and J 1 base, leaving 7 bases between the germline ends. This CDR3 has 14 residues. The germline V gene has CDR1 SEHNR and CDR2 FQNEAQ (reference sequence). The chain's CDR3 is CASSLVGRNTEAFF. The CDR3 bases are TGTGCCAGCAGCTTAGTTGGTAGGAACACTGAAGCTTTCTTT. The full variable domain, rest sourced from reference TRBV7-9 and TRBJ1-1, is DTGVSQNPRHKITKRGQNVTFRCDPISEHNRLYWYRQTLGQGPEFLTYFQNEAQLEKSRLLSDRFSAERPKGSFSTLEIQRTEQGDSAMYLCASSLVGRNTEAFFGQGTRLTVV.

V usage is TRBV9 and J usage is TRBJ2-1, with a weak D call TRBD2 (5 bases). CDR1 is SGDLS, CDR2 YYNGEE, per germline. The CDR3 has 18 residues. V lost 0 bases and J lost 3, with 19 bases in between. CDR3 coding DNA: TGTGCCAGCAGCGTAGCCTTGGGTAAGGGAGTCGACTACAATGAGCAGTTCTTC. This sequence encodes CASSVALGKGVDYNEQFF. The variable domain in full, completed from reference TRBV9 and TRBJ2-1, reads DSGVTQTPKHLITATGQRVTLRCSPRSGDLSVYWYQQSLDQGLQFLIQYYNGEERAKGNILERFSAQQFPDLHSELNLSSLELGDSALYFCASSVALGKGVDYNEQFFGPGTRLTVL.

The chain joins TRBV7-8 to TRBJ2-7, with TRBD1 as a possible D gene (6 bases). Germline values: CDR1 SGHVS, CDR2 FQNEAQ. V was pared by 4 bases and J by 5 bases, with 12 bases between. The CDR3 runs 13 residues. The chain's CDR3 is CASSSGQRNEQYF. CDR3 nucleotide sequence: TGTGCCAGCAGCTCCGGACAGAGAAACGAGCAGTACTTC.

The chain joins TRBV6-1 to TRBJ1-5; D gene uncertain. V was cut by 4 bases and J by 0 bases, with 4 bases left in between. The CDR3 runs 13 residues. CDR1 and CDR2 from the germline V gene are MNHNS and SASEGT. The CDR3 coding sequence is TGTGCCAGCAGTGTTAATAGCAATCAGCCCCAGCATTTT. Translating it yields CASSVNSNQPQHF.

The chain joins TRBV15 to TRBJ1-5; the match to TRBD1 covers 10 bases. This CDR3 is built from 16 residues. Trimming removed 8 bases from V and 9 bases from J; junction bases left unmatched: 16. Germline V gives CDR1 LNHNV, CDR2 YYDKDF (reference sequence). The CDR3 loop is CATAIAGTGAPRPQHF. The CDR3 DNA is TGTGCCACCGCTATAGCCGGGACAGGGGCCCCGCGGCCCCAGCATTTT.

The chain uses TRBV6-6 and TRBJ1-4; TRBD1 matches at 9 bases. This CDR3 region has 15 residues. The junction had 7 bases not matched to a gene; V was cut back by 4 bases and J by 7 bases. Germline V lookup: CDR1 MNHNY, CDR2 SVGAGI (reference sequence). Here the CDR3 reads CASSSRTGASEKLFF. In DNA, the CDR3 is TGTGCCAGCAGTTCCCGGACAGGGGCATCTGAAAAACTGTTTTTT.